This T cell receptor beta chain appears in the sequencing data of a study of blood T cells in healthy people across ages. Germline CDR1 SEHNR, CDR2 FQNEAQ (reference sequence). CDR3 size: 15 residues. V shed 1 base and J shed 0 bases, with 7 bases lying between them. The use of a sample-barcoded 5' primer and a J-beta primer mix characterized a second PCR of roughly 6 to 11 cycles. TCRdb re-analysed the 5' RACE reads in MiXCR, keeping a single row per CDR3 protein. The sample yields around 650,000 distinct CDR3 sequences, approximately 40% seen once. Findings of the study overall: There were more naive CD4+ cells and higher diversity in long-lived donors than in aged donors. Unsorted PBMCs blocked a conclusive comparison of naive and antigen-experienced cells.

This clonotype showed up many times. Its antigen remains unidentified. This sequence joins TRBV7-9 and TRBJ1-5; D may be TRBD1 (5 bases). This TCR came from a man older than 75 in good health. What was sequenced was blood. CDR3 DNA sequence: TGTGCCAGCAGCTTAGGGGACTCTAGCAATCAGCCCCAGCATTTT. It encodes CASSLGDSSNQPQHF. Variable domain in full (rest from reference TRBV7-9 and TRBJ1-5): DTGVSQNPRHKITKRGQNVTFRCDPISEHNRLYWYRQTLGQGPEFLTYFQNEAQLEKSRLLSDRFSAERPKGSFSTLEIQRTEQGDSAMYLCASSLGDSSNQPQHFGDGTRLSIL.